This T cell receptor (beta chain) was sequenced for a study of T-cell reconstitution after alpha-beta-depleted transplantation in children. General study results and limits: Some patients' high day-60 TCRbeta diversity was traced to surviving recipient T cells and thymic progenitors. One year post-transplant, T-cell counts and diversity were largely derived from T cells produced anew.

The TCRbeta library was prepared with unique molecular identifiers. From the PCR reads, TCRdb called clonotypes with MiXCR, one entry per CDR3 protein. The data show about 440,000 distinct CDR3 sequences, about 45% seen once. This CDR3 spans 15 amino acids. Trimming took 3 bases from V and 6 from J; bases not matched to a gene: 6. The germline V gene has CDR1 SGHTA and CDR2 FQGNSA. Comments on this clonotype: Its antigen is not identified.

The sample was PBMCs, taken before TCRalphabeta/CD19-depleted stem cell transplant. This sequence originates from a girl aged 2 to 10 with aplastic anemia, due to receive a stem cell transplant. The chain employs TRBV7-2 and TRBJ2-1, with 9 positions matching TRBD1. CDR3 amino acids: CASSFSGQGFNEQFF. CDR3 nucleotides: TGTGCCAGCAGCTTTTCGGGACAGGGCTTCAATGAGCAGTTCTTC. The whole variable domain, remainder taken from reference TRBV7-2 and TRBJ2-1, is GAGVSQSPSNKVTEKGKDVELRCDPISGHTALYWYRQSLGQGLEFLIYFQGNSAPDKSGLPSDRFSAERTGGSVSTLTIQRTQQEDSAVYLCASSFSGQGFNEQFFGPGTRLTVL.